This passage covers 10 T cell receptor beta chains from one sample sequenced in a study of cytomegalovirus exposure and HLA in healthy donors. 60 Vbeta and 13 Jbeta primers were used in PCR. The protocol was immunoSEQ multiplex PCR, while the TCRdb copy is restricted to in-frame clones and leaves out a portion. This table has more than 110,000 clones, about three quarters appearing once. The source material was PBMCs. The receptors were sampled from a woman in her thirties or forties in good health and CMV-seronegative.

The CDR3 region is CASSFRETQYF. The CDR3 coding sequence is TGTGCCAGCAGCTTCAGGGAGACCCAGTACTTC. The rearrangement joins TRBV5-6 to TRBJ2-5; the D is unclear. There are 11 residues in the CDR3. Between the trimmed V and J ends, which lost 2 bases and 5 bases, there was a span of 4 bases. The V gene's germline CDR1 is SGHDT and CDR2 YYEEEE.

CDR3 nucleotide sequence: TGTGCCAGTAGTATAGGCGTGCAGGGTGGCCTCTCTGGAAACACCATATATTTT. This translates into CASSIGVQGGLSGNTIYF. The V and J genes are TRBV19 and TRBJ1-3, with a possible D match to TRBD1 (5 bases). CDR3 length equals 18 residues. Looked up from germline, CDR1 is LNHDA and CDR2 is SQIVND (reference sequence). V was clipped by 1 base and J by 0 bases, with 16 bases between them.

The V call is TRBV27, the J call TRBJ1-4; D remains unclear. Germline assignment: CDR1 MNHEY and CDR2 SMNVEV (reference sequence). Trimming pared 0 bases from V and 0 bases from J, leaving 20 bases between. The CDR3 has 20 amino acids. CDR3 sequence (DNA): TGTGCCAGCAGTTTATCGGCCTCATCTTCCTCCAGAACAACTAATGAAAAACTGTTTTTT. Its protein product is CASSLSASSSSRTTNEKLFF.

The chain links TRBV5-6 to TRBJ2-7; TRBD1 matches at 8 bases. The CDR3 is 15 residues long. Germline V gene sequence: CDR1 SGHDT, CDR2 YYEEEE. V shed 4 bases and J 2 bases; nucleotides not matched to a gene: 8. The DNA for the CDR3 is TGTGCCAGCAGCCTGCTGGGACAGGTCCCCTACGAGCAGTACGTC. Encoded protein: CASSLLGQVPYEQYV.

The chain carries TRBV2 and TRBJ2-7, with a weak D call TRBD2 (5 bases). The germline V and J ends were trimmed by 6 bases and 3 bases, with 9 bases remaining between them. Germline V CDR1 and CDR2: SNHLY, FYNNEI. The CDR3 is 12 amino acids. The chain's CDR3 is CASSPSGYEQYV. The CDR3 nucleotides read TGTGCCAGCAGCCCCAGCGGCTACGAGCAGTACGTC.

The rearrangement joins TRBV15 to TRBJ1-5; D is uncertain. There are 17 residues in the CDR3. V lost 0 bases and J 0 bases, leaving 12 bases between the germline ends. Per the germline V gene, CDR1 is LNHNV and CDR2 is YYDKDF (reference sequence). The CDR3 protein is CATSRDLGQFSNQPQHF. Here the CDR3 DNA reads TGTGCCACCAGCAGAGATCTAGGTCAATTTAGCAATCAGCCCCAGCATTTT.

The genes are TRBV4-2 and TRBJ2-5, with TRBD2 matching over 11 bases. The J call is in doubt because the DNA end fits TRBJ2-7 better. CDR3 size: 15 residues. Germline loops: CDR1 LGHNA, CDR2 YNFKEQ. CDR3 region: CASSQGLAGSYEQYF. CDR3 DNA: TGTGCCAGCAGCCAAGGACTAGCGGGGAGTTACGAGCAGTACTTC.

The CDR3 reads CASSLGQGKNTEAFF. The DNA of the CDR3 is TGTGCCAGCAGCCTTGGACAGGGAAAGAACACTGAAGCTTTCTTT. The rearrangement links TRBV6-5 to TRBJ1-1; TRBD1 agrees at 8 bases. Per germline, CDR1 MNHEY and CDR2 SVGAGI. V was clipped by 6 bases and J by 1 base; unmatched bases: 7. The CDR3 has 15 residues.

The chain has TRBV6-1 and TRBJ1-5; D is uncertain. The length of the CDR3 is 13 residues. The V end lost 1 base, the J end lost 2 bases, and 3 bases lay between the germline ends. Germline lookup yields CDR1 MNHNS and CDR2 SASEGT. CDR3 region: CASSEGRNQPQHF. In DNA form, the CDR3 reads TGTGCCAGCAGTGAAGGGCGCAATCAGCCCCAGCATTTT.

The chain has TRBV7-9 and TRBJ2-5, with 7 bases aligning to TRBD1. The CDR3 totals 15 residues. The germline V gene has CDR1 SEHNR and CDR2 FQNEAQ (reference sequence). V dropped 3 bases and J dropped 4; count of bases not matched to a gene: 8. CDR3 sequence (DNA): TGTGCCAGCAGCTTCAGTACAGGGGTGGGAGAGACCCAGTACTTC. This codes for CASSFSTGVGETQYF.